A selection of T cell receptor beta chains follows, all from one sample in a study of CD4+ T cells in melanoma. Produced via immunoSEQ multiplex PCR; TCRdb's table is partial and in-frame only. The sample has about 140,000 clones, roughly 91% seen once. Every receptor here comes from a human donor with melanoma. Both conserved end residues are part of each CDR3. Fields, in order: D gene, J gene, clone size, V gene, CDR3 protein, CDR3 DNA. A D gene is named only where the DNA matches it firmly. Clone size, where shown, is once, few, many, or a class for clones that have expanded.

- TRBJ1-2 once TRBV7-2 CASSSKTDPYYGYTF TGTGCCAGCAGCTCGAAGACAGATCCTTACTATGGCTACACCTTC
- TRBJ1-3 - TRBV6-1 CAIRSGNTIYF TGTGCCATCAGATCTGGAAACACCATATATTTT
TRBD1 TRBJ1-6 - TRBV5-1 CASSLPGTGDSPLHF TGCGCCAGCAGCTTGCCCGGGACAGGGGATTCACCCCTCCACTTT
- TRBJ2-2 - TRBV18 CASSRTRIANTGELFF TGTGCCAGCTCACGGACGCGGATCGCGAACACCGGGGAGCTGTTTTTT
- TRBJ1-6 - TRBV2 CASNLNGGRSYNSPLHF TGTGCCAGCAACCTGAACGGGGGCCGCTCCTATAATTCACCCCTCCACTTT
TRBD1 TRBJ2-1 once TRBV5-1 CASSLRGQGVNEQFF TGCGCCAGCAGCTTGCGGGGACAGGGGGTCAATGAGCAGTTCTTC
- TRBJ2-7 - TRBV6-1 CASSGLWGGAIYEQYF TGTGCCAGCAGTGGCTTGTGGGGGGGGGCTATATACGAGCAGTACTTC
- TRBJ1-1 - TRBV7-9 CASSSQVNTEAFF TGTGCCAGCAGCTCACAGGTGAACACTGAAGCTTTCTTT
- TRBJ1-5 - TRBV5-1 CASSLVSGLNQPQHF TGCGCCAGCAGCTTGGTATCCGGGCTTAATCAGCCCCAGCATTTT
TRBD1 TRBJ1-2 - TRBV6-5 CASSYRQGGYTF TGTGCCAGCAGTTACAGACAGGGTGGCTACACCTTC
- TRBJ1-5 - TRBV2 CASSEALGGRQPQHF TGTGCCAGCAGTGAAGCGCTCGGCGGAAGACAGCCCCAGCATTTT
- TRBJ2-5 - TRBV5-5 CASSLAPGETQYF TGTGCCAGCAGCCTCGCCCCGGGGGAGACCCAGTACTTC
TRBD2 TRBJ2-7 - TRBV7-9 CASRRGSGGADEQYF TGTGCCAGCAGGCGAGGGAGCGGGGGGGCCGACGAGCAGTACTTC
TRBD1 TRBJ2-5 - TRBV10-3 CAISGGQGAGETQYF TGTGCCATCAGTGGGGGACAGGGGGCTGGAGAGACCCAGTACTTC
- TRBJ1-1 once TRBV7-9 CASSLQKGWTEAFF TGTGCCAGCAGCCTCCAAAAGGGATGGACTGAAGCTTTCTTT
TRBD2 TRBJ2-1 once TRBV2 CASSEGGSSYNEQFF TGTGCCAGCAGTGAGGGGGGGAGCTCCTACAATGAGCAGTTCTTC
TRBD1 TRBJ1-2 - TRBV10-3 CAIKGGQGNGYTF TGTGCCATCAAGGGCGGACAGGGGAATGGCTACACCTTC
TRBD1 TRBJ1-1 - TRBV9 CASSPRGQGLNTEAFF TGTGCCAGCAGCCCCCGGGGACAGGGATTGAACACTGAAGCTTTCTTT
- TRBJ1-1 - TRBV6-1 CASSPSGGTEAFF TGTGCCAGCAGTCCTTCGGGGGGCACTGAAGCTTTCTTT
- TRBJ1-2 - TRBV2 CASSDNRNYGYTF TGTGCCAGCAGTGACAATCGTAACTATGGCTACACCTTC
- TRBJ2-5 - TRBV29-1 CSVEEGGETQYF TGTAGCGTTGAAGAGGGGGGAGAGACCCAGTACTTC
- TRBJ1-2 once TRBV5-1 CASSLNPGTHYGYTF TGCGCCAGCAGCTTGAACCCCGGGACACACTATGGCTACACCTTC
- TRBJ2-7 - TRBV5-4 CASSDHYTYEQYF TGTGCCAGCAGCGATCACTATACCTACGAGCAGTACTTC
TRBD2 TRBJ2-2 - TRBV5-1 CASSQLAGGNTGELFF TGCGCCAGCAGCCAGCTAGCGGGGGGGAACACCGGGGAGCTGTTTTTT
TRBD2 TRBJ2-7 - TRBV4-1 CASSQGLAELYEQYF TGCGCCAGCAGCCAAGGACTAGCGGAGCTCTACGAGCAGTACTTC
TRBD2 TRBJ2-1 - TRBV5-1 CASRLGGSNEQFF TGCGCCAGCAGATTGGGGGGGAGCAATGAGCAGTTCTTC
TRBD1 TRBJ2-3 - TRBV18 CASSPSRGITDTQYF TGTGCCAGCTCACCATCCAGGGGGATCACAGATACGCAGTATTTT
TRBD1 TRBJ1-1 few TRBV29-1 CSVPGQGSEAFF TGCAGCGTACCGGGACAGGGGTCTGAAGCTTTCTTT
- TRBJ2-5 - TRBV5-1 CASSLEGKETQYF TGCGCCAGCAGCTTGGAGGGGAAGGAGACCCAGTACTTC
- TRBJ1-2 - TRBV5-1 CASSPDISGSGYTF TGCGCCAGCAGCCCGGACATCTCAGGCAGTGGCTACACCTTC
TRBD1 TRBJ1-2 once TRBV7-2 CASSFQGASGYTF TGTGCCAGCAGCTTTCAGGGGGCGTCCGGCTACACCTTC
- TRBJ2-2 once TRBV7-6 CASTETNTGELFF TGTGCCAGCACCGAAACGAACACCGGGGAGCTGTTTTTT
TRBD1 TRBJ1-2 - TRBV30 CAWRLRTGEGYGYTF TGTGCCTGGAGGCTTCGGACAGGGGAAGGCTATGGCTACACCTTC
- TRBJ1-1 - TRBV5-6 CASSFLGRTNTEAFF TGTGCCAGCAGCTTTTTGGGACGGACAAACACTGAAGCTTTCTTT
- TRBJ1-3 - TRBV2 CASSEGVWKGGNTIYF TGTGCCAGCAGCGAGGGGGTCTGGAAGGGAGGAAACACCATATATTTT
- TRBJ2-3 - TRBV30 CAWSVGAGTDTQYF TGTGCCTGGAGTGTGGGCGCTGGGACAGATACGCAGTATTTT
- TRBJ2-7 - TRBV11-2 CASARRGNYEQYF TGTGCCAGCGCGCGGAGGGGGAACTACGAGCAGTACTTC
- TRBJ2-3 - TRBV15 CATSRVQSSSTDTQYF TGTGCCACCAGCAGAGTTCAATCGTCTAGCACAGATACGCAGTATTTT
- TRBJ1-5 - TRBV2 CASSEDVNRVNQPQHF TGTGCCAGCAGTGAAGACGTTAACAGGGTCAATCAGCCCCAGCATTTT
TRBD2 TRBJ2-1 - TRBV5-1 CASSLGLAGTHEQFF TGCGCCAGCAGCTTGGGGCTAGCGGGAACCCATGAGCAGTTCTTC
- TRBJ1-2 - TRBV30 CAWSKRTFNYGYTF TGTGCCTGGAGTAAAAGAACATTTAACTATGGCTACACCTTC
TRBD1 TRBJ2-7 - TRBV11-2 CASSSAGTGDYEQYF TGTGCCAGCAGCTCAGCCGGGACAGGGGACTACGAGCAGTACTTC
TRBD1 TRBJ2-2 few TRBV9 CASSVDSGGKIGELFF TGTGCCAGCAGCGTAGACTCAGGGGGCAAGATCGGGGAGCTGTTTTTT
- TRBJ2-5 - TRBV7-2 CAEGASGAQETQYF TGTGCAGAGGGGGCCAGCGGGGCCCAAGAGACCCAGTACTTC
- TRBJ2-7 - TRBV19 CASSRGGRVSVEQYF TGTGCCAGTAGCCGTGGGGGCCGGGTATCCGTCGAGCAGTACTTC
- TRBJ1-1 - TRBV7-9 CASSLLTLGTEAFF TGTGCCAGCAGCTTATTAACGTTAGGCACTGAAGCTTTCTTT
- TRBJ1-2 - TRBV4-2 CASSQVREDYGYTF TGTGCCAGCAGCCAAGTCAGGGAAGACTATGGCTACACCTTC
TRBD1 TRBJ1-2 - TRBV4-2 CASSQGLDRGFDGYTF TGTGCCAGCAGCCAAGGCCTGGACAGGGGTTTCGATGGCTACACCTTC
- TRBJ2-2 - TRBV5-1 CASSPLTAGDTGELFF TGCGCCAGCAGCCCGCTCACGGCAGGGGACACCGGGGAGCTGTTTTTT
- TRBJ1-5 - TRBV6-1 CASRDGQAGRPQHF TGTGCCAGCAGGGACGGCCAGGCTGGGCGGCCCCAGCATTTT
TRBD1 TRBJ2-1 - TRBV6-5 CASSPGTGRNEQFF TGTGCCAGCAGTCCCGGGACAGGTAGGAATGAGCAGTTCTTC
- TRBJ2-3 - TRBV6-1 CASKTGPDTQYF TGTGCCAGCAAGACGGGCCCAGATACGCAGTATTTT
TRBD1 TRBJ2-7 - TRBV2 CASRAGQASYEQYF TGTGCCAGCAGAGCTGGACAGGCCTCCTACGAGCAGTACTTC
- TRBJ2-6 - TRBV9 CASSVVPGSSGANVLTF TGTGCCAGCAGCGTAGTTCCGGGTAGCTCTGGGGCCAACGTCCTGACTTTC
TRBD1 TRBJ2-2 - TRBV5-1 CASSLGDRVNTGELFF TGCGCCAGCAGCCTCGGAGACAGGGTAAACACCGGGGAGCTGTTTTTT
- TRBJ1-2 - TRBV29-1 CSVGQDSHGYTF TGCAGCGTTGGGCAGGATAGCCATGGCTACACCTTC
TRBD2 TRBJ2-1 - TRBV5-1 CASSQLAGGPSSYNEQFF TGCGCCAGCAGTCAACTAGCGGGGGGACCAAGCTCCTACAATGAGCAGTTCTTC